This TCR beta chain is drawn from a study of OX40 agonist ivuxolimab in advanced cancers. With 7 bases removed from V and 8 bases from J, the gap between germline ends came to 11 bases. This CDR3 has 12 residues. Germline loops: CDR1 SNHLY, CDR2 FYNNEI. Profiling relied on immunoSEQ multiplex PCR, and the TCRdb table lists in-frame clones only, not all of them. This sample has about 90,000 clones, with roughly 85% found just once. This TCR was sampled from an adult with an advanced solid tumor such as melanoma, head and neck, liver or kidney cancer. This material consisted of CD4+ or CD8+ T cells sorted from blood, taken in a trial of the OX40 agonist ivuxolimab. The rearrangement uses TRBV2 and TRBJ1-4; D might be TRBD1 (5 bases). The CDR3 region has the DNA TGTGCCAGCACGGGCCAGGGCGAAAAACTGTTTTTT. Translating it yields CASTGQGEKLFF.